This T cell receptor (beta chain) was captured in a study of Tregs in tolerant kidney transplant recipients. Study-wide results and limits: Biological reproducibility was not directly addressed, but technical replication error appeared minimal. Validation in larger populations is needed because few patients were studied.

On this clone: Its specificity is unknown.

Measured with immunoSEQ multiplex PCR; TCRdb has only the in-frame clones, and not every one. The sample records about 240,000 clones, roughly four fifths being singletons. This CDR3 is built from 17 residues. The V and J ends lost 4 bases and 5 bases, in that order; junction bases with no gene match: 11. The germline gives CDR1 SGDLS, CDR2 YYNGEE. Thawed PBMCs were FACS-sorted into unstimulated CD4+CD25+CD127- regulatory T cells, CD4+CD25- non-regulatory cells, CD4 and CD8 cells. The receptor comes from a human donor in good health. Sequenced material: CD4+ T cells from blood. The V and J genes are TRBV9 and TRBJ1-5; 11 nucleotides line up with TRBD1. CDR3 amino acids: CASSPGQGALGYQPQHF. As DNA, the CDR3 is TGTGCCAGCAGCCCCGGACAGGGGGCTTTAGGATATCAGCCCCAGCATTTT.